This T cell receptor (beta chain) was captured in a study of PD-1 blockade in classical Hodgkin lymphoma. Time point noted: cycle 4 day 1 (C4D1), after 6 weeks of nivolumab. Brentuximab vedotin exposure varied among the patients, all of whom had relapsed after autologous stem cell transplantation. Clones were read by immunoSEQ multiplex PCR, and TCRdb kept only the in-frame ones, dropping some. This table has roughly 19,000 clones, more than 75% appearing once. A remark on this clone: Its antigen is undetermined.

Study-wide findings and caveats: Prior therapy or disease activity may underlie the repertoire differences, whose causes remain undefined. For complete responders, baseline diversity was comparable to that of newly diagnosed patients.

The specimen was peripheral blood mononuclear cells (PBMCs), collected before the fourth cycle of nivolumab. The sequence was collected from a human donor with classical Hodgkin lymphoma.

CDR3 sequence (DNA): TGTGCCAGCAGCCGGACCAGCGGCACCTACAATGAGCAGTTCTTC. It specifies CASSRTSGTYNEQFF. J is TRBJ2-1 and V is TRBV28; possible D gene TRBD2, 5 bases. Germline values: CDR1 MDHEN, CDR2 SYDVKM. Deletions cut 6 bases from V and 2 bases from J, with 14 bases between. The CDR3 is made up of 15 amino acids.